This T cell receptor (beta chain) was sequenced in a study of cytomegalovirus exposure and HLA in healthy donors. Whole-study findings and limits: Associated with HLA alleles at 0.05 false discovery rate in a later analysis were around 17,000 TCR beta sequences. The study reported that TCR beta sequences accurately predicted HLA-A and HLA-B alleles in most subjects. Cytomegalovirus status, reportedly, was diagnosed with high specificity and sensitivity by the classifier.

With 60 Vbeta and 13 Jbeta primers, the PCR was carried out. Sequencing used immunoSEQ multiplex PCR; TCRdb keeps in-frame clones, though not all of them. The sample has about 160,000 clones, 79% seen once. With respect to this clone: Its antigen remains unknown.

The V gene end was trimmed by 4 bases and the J gene end by 5 bases; junction bases not matched to a gene: 8. CDR1 SGHRS and CDR2 YFSETQ come from the germline V gene. The CDR3 totals 14 residues. Specimen: PBMCs. This TCR was sampled from a man aged 50 to 60 in good health and CMV-seropositive. The chain uses TRBV5-1 and TRBJ1-1, with 7 bases that match TRBD1. CDR3 amino acids: CASSPQAGGTEAFF. The CDR3 nucleotides read TGCGCCAGCAGCCCACAGGCAGGGGGGACTGAAGCTTTCTTT. Full variable domain (remainder filled in from reference TRBV5-1 and TRBJ1-1): KAGVTQTPRYLIKTRGQQVTLSCSPISGHRSVSWYQQTPGQGLQFLFEYFSETQRNKGNFPGRFSGRQFSNSRSEMNVSTLELGDSALYLCASSPQAGGTEAFFGQGTRLTVV.